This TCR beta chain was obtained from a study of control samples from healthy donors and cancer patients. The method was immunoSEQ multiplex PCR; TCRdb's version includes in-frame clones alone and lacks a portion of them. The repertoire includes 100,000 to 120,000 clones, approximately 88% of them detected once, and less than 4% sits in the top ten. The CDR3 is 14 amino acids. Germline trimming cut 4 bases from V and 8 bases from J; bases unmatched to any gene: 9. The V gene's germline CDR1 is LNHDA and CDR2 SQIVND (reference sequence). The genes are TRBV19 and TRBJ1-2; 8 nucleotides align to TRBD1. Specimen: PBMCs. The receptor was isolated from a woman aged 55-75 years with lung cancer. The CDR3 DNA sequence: TGTGCCAGTAGTACCCGGACAGGGAGTGGAGGCTACACCTTC. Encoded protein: CASSTRTGSGGYTF.